The 25 T cell receptor beta chains presented below share a single source sample, sequenced in a study of blood T cells in healthy people across ages (dated by TCRdb to between 2014 and 2017). Library generation was performed with 5' RACE. The instrument given in TCRdb is Illumina HiSeq 2500. A second roughly 7 to 11 cycle PCR used a sample-barcoded 5' primer and a J-beta primer mix. TCRdb reworked the public reads: Q25 trimming with fastp, MiXCR clone assembly, productive beta chains retained. One record per CDR3 amino acid sequence lists the most common genes and DNA. Counted in this sample were around 1,500,000 distinct CDR3 sequences; around two fifths of them appeared once. 7% to 9.5% of the sample is taken by the ten largest. The sample taken for sequencing was blood. The receptors here all came from a woman between 18 and 29 years old in good health.

The rearrangement joins TRBV7-2 to TRBJ1-1; TRBD1 agrees at 8 bases. There are 16 residues in the CDR3. With 6 bases clipped from V and 0 bases from J, the junction kept 9 bases outside the gene matches. Germline CDR1 SGHTA, CDR2 FQGNSA. The CDR3 nucleotides read TGTGCCAGCAGTCCCCGGGGGACAGGTCTGAACACTGAAGCTTTCTTT. It yields the protein CASSPRGTGLNTEAFF.

The chain carries TRBV6-2 or TRBV6-3 and TRBJ2-7; TRBD2 matches 8 bases. Germline CDR1 reads MNHEY; CDR2 reads SVGEGT. CDR3 length equals 14 residues. With 7 bases clipped from V and 7 bases from J, the junction kept 12 bases outside the gene matches. Here the CDR3 reads CASTTGREVNEQYF. Here the CDR3 DNA reads TGTGCCAGCACAACGGGGCGGGAGGTGAATGAGCAGTACTTC.

The chain uses TRBV7-3 and TRBJ1-2; 9 nucleotides match TRBD1. V was pared by 5 bases and J by 7 bases, with 23 bases of the junction left unmatched. The CDR3 covers 19 residues. Germline assignment: CDR1 SGHTA and CDR2 FQGTGA. For the CDR3, the DNA is TGTGCCAGCAGCCGAATGGAAAACCGGGACAGGGAGCAGTTGAGTGGCTACACCTTC. Encoded protein: CASSRMENRDREQLSGYTF.

The chain links TRBV2 to TRBJ2-7; 7 nucleotides match TRBD2. J gave up 2 bases and V 3 bases, and 7 bases lay outside the gene matches. CDR3 length: 15 residues. CDR1 SNHLY and CDR2 FYNNEI come from the germline V gene. DNA of the CDR3: TGTGCCAGCAGTGATATGTCCGCGGGGGCCTACGAGCAGTACTTC. It yields the protein CASSDMSAGAYEQYF. The complete variable domain, with remaining parts taken from reference TRBV2 and TRBJ2-7, reads EPEVTQTPSHQVTQMGQEVILRCVPISNHLYFYWYRQILGQKVEFLVSFYNNEISEKSEIFDDQFSVERPDGSNFTLKIRSTKLEDSAMYFCASSDMSAGAYEQYFGPGTRLTVT.

This chain joins TRBV15 and TRBJ1-3; D gene ambiguous. The germline V and J ends were trimmed by 5 bases and 3 bases, with 11 bases remaining between them. In germline, CDR1 is LNHNV, CDR2 YYDKDF (reference sequence). This CDR3 region has 14 residues. The CDR3: CATSAGRNGNTIYF. The CDR3 nucleotides are TGTGCCACCAGCGCCGGGCGCAATGGAAACACCATATATTTT.

This clonotype was observed a handful of times. The rearrangement joins TRBV6-5 to TRBJ2-7, with D hard to call. Per the germline V gene, CDR1 is MNHEY and CDR2 is SVGAGI. The CDR3 runs 16 residues. V lost 0 bases to trimming and J lost 7 bases, with 19 bases between them. CDR3 sequence: CASSYSILVAPREQYF. CDR3 nucleotide sequence: TGTGCCAGCAGTTACTCGATACTCGTTGCGCCTCGGGAGCAGTACTTC.

The chain has TRBV12-3 or TRBV12-4 and TRBJ2-1, with 7 bases matching TRBD2. V was pared by 6 bases and J by 5 bases, with 19 bases of the junction left unmatched. The CDR3 extends over 18 amino acids. In nucleotides, the CDR3 is TGTGCCAGCAGCCCCCTGAGGAGGGCGGGAGTTACCCACAATGAGCAGTTCTTC. This codes for CASSPLRRAGVTHNEQFF.

The chain uses TRBV19 and TRBJ2-3, with 7 bases matching TRBD2. V was clipped by 2 bases and J by 6 bases; unmatched bases: 11. The CDR3 covers 16 residues. Germline loops: CDR1 LNHDA, CDR2 SQIVND (reference sequence). The CDR3 nucleotides are TGTGCCAGTAGTATACCGGGACTACTGAAGGGGGATACGCAGTATTTT. It encodes CASSIPGLLKGDTQYF.

This clonotype has a handful of counts. The rearrangement links TRBV2 to TRBJ2-1, with a weak D call TRBD2 (7 bases). V lost 5 bases and J lost 2, with 19 bases in between. CDR3 length: 17 residues. The germline CDR1 and CDR2 sequences are SNHLY and FYNNEI. The CDR3 DNA sequence: TGTGCCAGCAGTCGCCTAAGGGAGGGGGGGCCCTACAATGAGCAGTTCTTC. It translates to CASSRLREGGPYNEQFF.

This clonotype was picked up a small number of times. The rearrangement joins TRBV4-1 to TRBJ2-6, with unresolved D. Germline values: CDR1 MGHRA, CDR2 YSYEKL. Trimming pared 2 bases from V and 0 bases from J, leaving 11 bases between. The CDR3 consists of 17 residues. The CDR3 region has the DNA TGCGCCAGCAGCCAATACCCAAAACCCTCTGGGGCCAACGTCCTGACTTTC. Translation gives CASSQYPKPSGANVLTF.

The rearrangement uses TRBV7-9 and TRBJ2-5, with 14 bases matching TRBD2. V lost 3 bases to trimming and J lost 4 bases; unmatched junction nucleotides: 4. CDR1 is SEHNR and CDR2 is FQNEAQ in the germline V gene (reference sequence). The CDR3 sequence is 16 residues long. The CDR3 protein is CASSFGTSGSGETQYF. In DNA, the CDR3 is TGTGCCAGCAGCTTCGGGACTAGCGGGAGCGGAGAGACCCAGTACTTC.

This clonotype was observed a few times. The gene calls are TRBV6-6 and TRBJ2-7; 11 nucleotides line up with TRBD2. The germline gives CDR1 MNHNY, CDR2 SVGAGI (reference sequence). The CDR3 spans 15 residues. The J segment lost 4 bases and the V segment lost 2 bases, leaving 4 bases of the junction unmatched. In DNA, the CDR3 is TGTGCCAGCAGTTACAGGGCTAGCGGGAGGTACGAGCAGTACTTC. It is translated as CASSYRASGRYEQYF.

The CDR3 region has the DNA TGTGCCAGCACCAAGACACCGGGGCCCTACGAGCAGTACTTC. It yields the protein CASTKTPGPYEQYF. This chain links TRBV7-9 with TRBJ2-7; the D gene could be TRBD1 or TRBD2 (5 bases each). The ends were cut back, 7 bases at V and 2 bases at J, with 15 bases in the middle. Germline CDR1 reads SEHNR; CDR2 reads FQNEAQ (reference sequence). This CDR3 region has 14 residues.

This clonotype has only a few counts. The CDR3 spells CASSYSSQGASHEQYF. The DNA of the CDR3 is TGTGCCAGCAGTTACTCGTCGCAGGGGGCGTCCCACGAGCAGTACTTC. V usage is TRBV6-5 and J usage is TRBJ2-7, with 8 bases aligning to TRBD1. CDR1 is MNHEY and CDR2 is SVGAGI in the germline V gene. The CDR3 covers 16 residues. Trimming cost V 0 bases and J 5 bases; bases outside gene matches: 9.

J is TRBJ2-1 and V is TRBV12-3 or TRBV12-4; 8 bases fit TRBD2. The CDR3 runs 16 residues. With V trimmed by 5 bases and J by 2 bases, 8 bases remained unmatched. CDR3 amino acids: CASSQPGLGTYNEQFF. The CDR3 nucleotides are TGTGCCAGCAGTCAACCGGGACTAGGAACCTACAATGAGCAGTTCTTC.

The V gene is TRBV19, the J gene TRBJ1-1; 7 nucleotides line up with TRBD1. This CDR3 is 16 amino acids long. The germline V gene encodes CDR1 LNHDA and CDR2 SQIVND (reference sequence). Germline trimming cut 7 bases from V and 4 bases from J; bases unmatched to any gene: 15. In DNA form, the CDR3 reads TGTGCCAGTATGGGGGTGCTGCTTTCAGGGGGCACTGAAGCTTTCTTT. Its protein product is CASMGVLLSGGTEAFF. The variable domain in full, completed from reference TRBV19 and TRBJ1-1, reads DGGITQSPKYLFRKEGQNVTLSCEQNLNHDAMYWYRQDPGQGLRLIYYSQIVNDFQKGDIAEGYSVSREKKESFPLTVTSAQKNPTAFYLCASMGVLLSGGTEAFFGQGTRLTVV.

This chain connects TRBV28 to TRBJ2-7; 8 bases are shared with TRBD1. With V trimmed by 3 bases and J by 0 bases, 7 bases remained unmatched. There are 16 residues in the CDR3. Germline-derived CDR1 and CDR2 are MDHEN and SYDVKM. DNA for the CDR3: TGTGCCAGCAGTTTCTTCTGGGACAGGAGCTCCTACGAGCAGTACTTC. It encodes CASSFFWDRSSYEQYF. Based on the CDR3 plus reference TRBV28 and TRBJ2-7, the full variable domain is DVKVTQSSRYLVKRTGEKVFLECVQDMDHENMFWYRQDPGLGLRLIYFSYDVKMKEKGDIPEGYSVSREKKERFSLILESASTNQTSMYLCASSFFWDRSSYEQYFGPGTRLTVT.

This clonotype appeared a few times. The chain combines TRBV5-1 with TRBJ2-7, with D possibly matching TRBD1 (6 bases). Germline CDR1 and CDR2: SGHRS and YFSETQ. This CDR3 region has 15 residues. Between the trimmed V and J ends, which lost 4 bases and 1 base, there was a span of 15 bases. CDR3 DNA: TGCGCCAGCAGCCGGGACACTCCAACTTCCTACGAGCAGTACTTC. It is translated as CASSRDTPTSYEQYF.

V gene TRBV13 combines with J gene TRBJ1-1, with D perhaps TRBD1 (6 bases). The length of the CDR3 is 16 residues. V lost 0 bases to trimming and J lost 5 bases, with 16 bases between them. Germline CDR1 PRHDT, CDR2 FYEKMQ (reference sequence). DNA for the CDR3: TGTGCCAGCAGCTTAGGCGCAGGGGTGGTTATGACTGAAGCTTTCTTT. As protein: CASSLGAGVVMTEAFF. The full variable domain, rest sourced from reference TRBV13 and TRBJ1-1, is AAGVIQSPRHLIKEKRETATLKCYPIPRHDTVYWYQQGPGQDPQFLISFYEKMQSDKGSIPDRFSAQQFSDYHSELNMSSLELGDSALYFCASSLGAGVVMTEAFFGQGTRLTVV.

The chain is built from TRBV5-1 and TRBJ2-1; the D is unclear. Germline lookup yields CDR1 SGHRS and CDR2 YFSETQ. The V gene lost 1 base and the J gene lost 8 bases, with 7 bases spanning the gap. The CDR3 spans 12 residues. Here the CDR3 reads CASSLPSDEQFF. As DNA, the CDR3 is TGCGCCAGCAGCTTGCCCTCGGATGAGCAGTTCTTC.

The chain has TRBV11-3 and TRBJ1-2; D might be TRBD1 (5 bases). Trimming took 8 bases from V and 2 from J, leaving 12 bases between them. The germline V gene encodes CDR1 SGHNT and CDR2 YENEEA. The length of the CDR3 is 13 residues. The CDR3 nucleotides are TGTGCCAGCGGCCCCGACAGCAACTATGGCTACACCTTC. Residues: CASGPDSNYGYTF.

The CDR3 coding sequence is TGCAGTGCTAGAGATACTAGCGGGGGGCCCCTTTACACCGGGGAGCTGTTTTTT. It yields the protein CSARDTSGGPLYTGELFF. The rearrangement links TRBV20-1 to TRBJ2-2; 12 bases align to TRBD2. J lost 3 bases, V lost 0 bases, and 8 bases had no gene match. This CDR3 contains 18 residues. Germline V gene lookup returns CDR1 DFQATT and CDR2 SNEGSKA (reference sequence).

This clonotype was found a few times. The chain is built from TRBV5-1 and TRBJ1-1; unclear D gene. CDR1 is SGHRS and CDR2 is YFSETQ in the germline V gene. The CDR3 loop spans 12 amino acids. Trimming shortened V by 1 base and J by 7 bases, and 8 bases separated the two germline ends. CDR3 sequence reads: CASSLTADEAFF. For the CDR3, the DNA is TGCGCCAGCAGCTTGACAGCGGATGAAGCTTTCTTT.

The rearrangement links TRBV6-5 to TRBJ1-5; no definite D call. Germline-derived CDR1 and CDR2 are MNHEY and SVGAGI. The germline V and J ends were trimmed by 8 bases and 7 bases, with 15 bases remaining between them. The CDR3 totals 13 residues. The CDR3 sequence is CASASNPSQPQHF. CDR3 DNA sequence: TGTGCCAGCGCATCGAACCCTAGCCAGCCCCAGCATTTT.

This chain links TRBV5-1 with TRBJ2-1; tentative D call: TRBD2 (5 bases). This CDR3 region has 12 residues. Germline CDR1 and CDR2: SGHRS and YFSETQ. V was clipped by 1 base and J by 9 bases, with 8 bases between them. The CDR3 DNA sequence: TGCGCCAGCAGCTTGCCTAGCCGTGAGCAGTTCTTC. This codes for CASSLPSREQFF.